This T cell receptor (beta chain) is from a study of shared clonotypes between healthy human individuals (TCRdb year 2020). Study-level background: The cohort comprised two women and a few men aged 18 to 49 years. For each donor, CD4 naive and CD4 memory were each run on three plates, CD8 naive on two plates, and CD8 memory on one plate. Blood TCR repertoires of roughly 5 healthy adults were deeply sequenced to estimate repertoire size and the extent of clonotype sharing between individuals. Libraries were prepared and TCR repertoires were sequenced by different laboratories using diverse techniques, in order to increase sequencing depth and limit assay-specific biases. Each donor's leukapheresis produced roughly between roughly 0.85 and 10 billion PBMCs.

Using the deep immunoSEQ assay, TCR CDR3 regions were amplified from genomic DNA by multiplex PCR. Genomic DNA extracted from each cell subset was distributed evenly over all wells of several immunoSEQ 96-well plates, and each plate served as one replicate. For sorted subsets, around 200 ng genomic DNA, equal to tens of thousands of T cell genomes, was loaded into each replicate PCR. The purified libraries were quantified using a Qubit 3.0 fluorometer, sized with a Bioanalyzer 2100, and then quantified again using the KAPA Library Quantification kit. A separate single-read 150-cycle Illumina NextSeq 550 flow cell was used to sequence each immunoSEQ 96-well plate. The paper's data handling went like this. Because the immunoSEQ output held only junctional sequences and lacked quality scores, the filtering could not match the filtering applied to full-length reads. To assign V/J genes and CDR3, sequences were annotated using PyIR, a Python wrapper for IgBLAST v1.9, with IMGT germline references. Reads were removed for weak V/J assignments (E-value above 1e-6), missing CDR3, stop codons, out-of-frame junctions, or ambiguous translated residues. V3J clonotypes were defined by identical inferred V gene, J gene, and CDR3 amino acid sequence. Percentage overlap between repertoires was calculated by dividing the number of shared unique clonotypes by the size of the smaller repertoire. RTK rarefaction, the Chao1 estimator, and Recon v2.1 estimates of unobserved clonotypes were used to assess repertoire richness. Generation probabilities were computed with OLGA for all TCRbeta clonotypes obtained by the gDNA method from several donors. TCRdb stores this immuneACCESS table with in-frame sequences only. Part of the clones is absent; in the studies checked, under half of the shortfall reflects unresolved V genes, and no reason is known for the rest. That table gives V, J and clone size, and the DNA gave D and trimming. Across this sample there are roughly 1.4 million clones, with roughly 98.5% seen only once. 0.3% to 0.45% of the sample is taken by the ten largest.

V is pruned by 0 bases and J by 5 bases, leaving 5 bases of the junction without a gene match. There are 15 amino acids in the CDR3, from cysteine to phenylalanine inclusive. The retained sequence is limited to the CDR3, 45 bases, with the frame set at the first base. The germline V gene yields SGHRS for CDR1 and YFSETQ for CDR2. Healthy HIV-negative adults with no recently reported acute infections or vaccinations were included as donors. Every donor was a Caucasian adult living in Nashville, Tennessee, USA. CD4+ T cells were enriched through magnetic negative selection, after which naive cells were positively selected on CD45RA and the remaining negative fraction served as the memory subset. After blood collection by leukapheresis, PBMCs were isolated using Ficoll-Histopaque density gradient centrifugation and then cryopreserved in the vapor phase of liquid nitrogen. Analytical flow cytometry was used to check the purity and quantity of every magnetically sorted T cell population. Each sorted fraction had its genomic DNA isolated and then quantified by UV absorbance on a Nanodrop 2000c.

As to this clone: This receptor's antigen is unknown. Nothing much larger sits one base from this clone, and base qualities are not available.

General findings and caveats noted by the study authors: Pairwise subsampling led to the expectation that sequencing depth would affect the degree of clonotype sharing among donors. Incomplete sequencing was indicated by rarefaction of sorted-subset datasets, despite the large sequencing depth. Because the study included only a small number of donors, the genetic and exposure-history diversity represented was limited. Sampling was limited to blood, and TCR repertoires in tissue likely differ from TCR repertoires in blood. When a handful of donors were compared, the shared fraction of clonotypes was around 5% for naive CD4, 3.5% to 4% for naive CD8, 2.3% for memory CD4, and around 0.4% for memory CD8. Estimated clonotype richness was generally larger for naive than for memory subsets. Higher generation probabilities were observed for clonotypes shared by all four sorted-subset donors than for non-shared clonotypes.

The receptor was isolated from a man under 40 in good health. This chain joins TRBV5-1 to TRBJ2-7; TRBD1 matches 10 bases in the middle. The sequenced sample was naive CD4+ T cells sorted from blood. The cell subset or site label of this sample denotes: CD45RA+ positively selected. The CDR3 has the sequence CASSLATGGLDEQYF. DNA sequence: TGCGCCAGCAGCTTGGCGACAGGGGGCTTAGACGAGCAGTACTTC.